This entry concerns a single T cell receptor (beta chain). As yet, its antigen is unknown. Per the germline V gene, CDR1 is LNHDA and CDR2 is SQIVND (reference sequence). There are 14 residues in the CDR3. Trimming removed 3 bases from V and 3 bases from J, with 6 bases in between. Assay used: immunoSEQ multiplex PCR; TCRdb lists only in-frame clones, some missing. The sample records 410,000 or so clones, about 90% being singletons. Treatment described: some 19 received Ad26.COV2.S at low or high dose, single or two shots; roughly 5 received placebo; per-sample allocation not given. The samples date from day 63 after the first vaccine or placebo injection. In the vaccine, an Ad26 vector expressed the SARS-CoV-2 spike of the Wuhan strain. This sample is part of a study of Ad26.COV2.S vaccination and SARS-CoV-2 variants. Study-wide results and caveats: Non-spike TCR breadth was similar in vaccine and placebo recipients. TCR breadth and depth estimates may have understated total T cell responses. Recipients given vaccine exceeded placebo recipients in spike-specific TCR breadth.

The chain joins TRBV19 to TRBJ1-6, with a tentative D call TRBD1 (6 bases). The sample here was peripheral blood, taken in a trial of Ad26.COV2.S vaccine versus placebo. The origin of this receptor is a person aged 18-65 years who received the Ad26.COV2.S COVID-19 vaccine or a placebo. The CDR3 DNA reads as TGTGCCAGTAGTATGGGACACTATAATTCACCCCTCCACTTT. It encodes CASSMGHYNSPLHF.